Listed below are T cell receptor beta chains from one sample, sequenced in a study of identical twins. TCRdb re-called the 5' RACE reads with MiXCR, one entry per CDR3 protein. This sample yields 350,000 to 450,000 distinct CDR3 sequences, of which under 20% are seen a single time; less than 15% belongs to the top ten. Material: naive T cells sorted from blood. The source of these receptors is a man aged 45 to 65 in good health. Each CDR3 is given with its conserved first and last residue. The order of the fields is clone size, J gene, CDR3 length, D gene, V gene, CDR3 DNA, CDR3 protein. The D gene is left open where the match is weak. The listing skips clone size in some rows; elsewhere it reads once, few, many or a size class.

many	TRBJ2-2	11	.	TRBV5-1	TGCGCCAGCAGCAACACCGGGGAGCTGTTTTTT	CASSNTGELFF
many	TRBJ2-7	15	TRBD1	TRBV6-2/TRBV6-3	TGTGCCAGCAGTTACTCGACCAGGGGGCCTTCCGAGCAGTACTTC	CASSYSTRGPSEQYF
many	TRBJ1-1	16	TRBD1	TRBV27	TGTGCCAGCAGTTTATTAGGGGACAGGGTGAACACTGAAGCTTTCTTT	CASSLLGDRVNTEAFF
.	TRBJ2-3	14	TRBD1	TRBV10-2	TGCGCCACCCGGTGGGACAGGGGTTCGAATACGCAGTATTTT	CATRWDRGSNTQYF
.	TRBJ2-2	15	.	TRBV28	.	CASITGALTPGSCFF
many	TRBJ2-1	14	TRBD2	TRBV20-1	TGCAGTGCCACACCTAGCGGGGGGGCCAATGAGCAGTTCTTC	CSATPSGGANEQFF
many	TRBJ2-3	16	TRBD2	TRBV4-3	TGCGCCAGCAGCCAAGAATCTAGCGGGAGAACAGATACGCAGTATTTT	CASSQESSGRTDTQYF
.	TRBJ1-1	16	.	TRBV6-5	TGTGCCAGCAGTTACTCGACCCCGGGAGTCGGCACTGAAGCTTTCTTT	CASSYSTPGVGTEAFF
.	TRBJ1-2	13	.	TRBV9	TGTGCCAGCAGCGTAGAGGGAGTCTCCGGCTACACCTTC	CASSVEGVSGYTF
.	TRBJ2-1	13	.	TRBV24-1	TGTGCCACCAGTGCAATGGGGGCCAATGAGCAGTTCTTC	CATSAMGANEQFF
few	TRBJ1-2	15	.	TRBV7-6	TGTGCCAGCAGCTTAGCCTCGGGGCGCGGCTATGGCTACACCTTC	CASSLASGRGYGYTF
few	TRBJ2-7	13	.	TRBV5-1	TGCGCCAGCAGCTTGGATGGGGGCTACGAGCAGTACTTC	CASSLDGGYEQYF
.	TRBJ2-5	11	.	TRBV7-8	TGTGCCAGCAGCTCGGGGGCGACCCAGTACTTC	CASSSGATQYF
.	TRBJ2-7	14	TRBD2	TRBV3-1	TGTGCCACCCAACAAGCGGGAACCCACTACGAGCAGTACTTC	CATQQAGTHYEQYF
few	TRBJ2-3	16	TRBD2	TRBV4-2	TGTGCCAGCAGCCAAGCGGGAGGCTATAGCACAGATACGCAGTATTTT	CASSQAGGYSTDTQYF
many	TRBJ2-2	15	TRBD2	TRBV5-1	TGCGCCAGCAGCCGGACTAGCGGGGTCACCGGGGAGCTGTTTTTT	CASSRTSGVTGELFF
.	TRBJ1-1	11	.	TRBV29-1	TGCAGCGTGGCGTACGATACTGAAGCTTTCTTT	CSVAYDTEAFF
.	TRBJ2-7	14	.	TRBV7-2	TGTGCCAGCAGCTTAGGGTCCGGGTTGGGGGAGCAGTACTTC	CASSLGSGLGEQYF
.	TRBJ2-1	15	.	TRBV25-1	TGTGCCAGCAGTCAGGACAGCAACTCCTACAATGAGCAGTTCTTC	CASSQDSNSYNEQFF
.	TRBJ2-7	14	.	TRBV5-1	TGCGCCAGCGCCTCCCCCGGGAGTTCCTACGAGCAGTACTTC	CASASPGSSYEQYF
.	TRBJ1-5	15	.	TRBV7-8	TGTGCCAGCAGCTTAGTAAGGGGCGCGAATCAGCCCCAGCATTTT	CASSLVRGANQPQHF
.	TRBJ1-6	14	TRBD1	TRBV12-3/TRBV12-4	TGTGCCAGCAGGGGGACAGGGGGGGGCTCACCCCTCCACTTT	CASRGTGGGSPLHF
.	TRBJ2-1	16	.	TRBV5-4	TGTGCCAGCAGCTTCCCCCGCGGGGAGGCATCCAATGAGCAGTTCTTC	CASSFPRGEASNEQFF
few	TRBJ1-2	13	.	TRBV6-1	TGTGCCAGCAGAGAAGGCAGACCCTATGGCTACACCTTC	CASREGRPYGYTF
many	TRBJ2-3	13	.	TRBV6-1	TGTGCCAGCAGAGCGGCAAGCACAGATACGCAGTATTTT	CASRAASTDTQYF
once	TRBJ1-6	13	TRBD1	TRBV12-3/TRBV12-4	TGTGCCAGCACTGACAGGGTTAATTCACCCCTCCACTTT	CASTDRVNSPLHF
.	TRBJ2-1	18	TRBD2	TRBV6-1	TGTGCCAGCAGTAGGACTAGCGGGAGGTCTGCTGGGGGCAATGAGCAGTTCTTC	CASSRTSGRSAGGNEQFF
few	TRBJ2-5	16	TRBD2	TRBV4-1	TGCGCCAGCAGCCACCAACTAGCGGGGGGTTCAAAGACCCAGTACTTC	CASSHQLAGGSKTQYF
.	TRBJ2-1	19	TRBD2	TRBV20-1	TGCAGTGCTAGAAGGCGCGCACTAGCGGGAGGGCCGTTTTTTGATGAGCAGTTCTTC	CSARRRALAGGPFFDEQFF